This T cell receptor (beta chain) was sequenced for a study of CD8+CD57+ T cells in acquired aplastic anemia. Study-level background: Recorded DNA amounts for sorted CD4+ and CD8+ cells had an average of roughly 3.4 ug. CD4+ reads averaged around 9.9 million in healthy donors.

Of note for this clonotype: Its antigen is undetermined.

From germline, CDR1 is DFQATT and CDR2 SNEGSKA (reference sequence). The V gene lost 0 bases and the J gene lost 2 bases, with 11 bases spanning the gap. This CDR3 is built from 15 residues. Genomic DNA served as template for TCR beta VDJ and CDR3 profiling. Each CDR3 protein is one row after TCRdb ran MiXCR on the reads. The top ten clones hold 25% to 30% of a sample with about 210,000 distinct CDR3 sequences, around 60% of them seen once. Regarding the study as a whole: Overlap between patients and controls comprised roughly 30 CD8+ CDR3 sequences. Patient and control CD8+ Simpson's diversity was not significantly different.

This rearrangement joins TRBV20-1 to TRBJ1-3; D is unresolved. The receptor was isolated from a human donor in good health. What was sequenced was sorted CD4+, CD8+, or CD8+CD57+ T cells (not recorded which) from PBMCs. CDR3 DNA sequence: TGCAGTGCTAGAGATCCATGGGGTCCTGGAAACACCATATATTTT. This codes for CSARDPWGPGNTIYF.